Shown below are 7 T cell receptor beta chains from a single sample sequenced in a study of beta chain features in type 1 diabetes. Study results and caveats: Shortening that was moderate but significant affected the TCRB CDR3s of Type 1 diabetes patients in all four CD4+ subsets.

Expressed TCRB transcripts got sequenced, as all isolated RNA was reverse transcribed. This table comes from immunoSEQ multiplex PCR, and its TCRdb copy is limited to in-frame clones, with some not included. The table has 130,000 to 150,000 clones, approximately 13% seen once. Their cognate antigens are unknown. The sample comprised central memory CD4+ T cells from blood. The receptor source for this set is a man in his late teens or twenties with type 1 diabetes.

This clone was observed a handful of times. The genes are TRBV7-2 and TRBJ2-7, with D tentatively TRBD1 (5 bases). With 3 bases removed from V and 2 bases from J, the gap between germline ends came to 11 bases. The CDR3 is 14 residues long. CDR1 and CDR2 (germline): SGHTA, FQGNSA. CDR3 sequence: CASSFNAGPYEQYF. CDR3 sequence (DNA): TGTGCCAGCAGCTTTAACGCAGGGCCCTACGAGCAGTACTTC. Supplemented by reference TRBV7-2 and TRBJ2-7, the full variable domain reads GAGVSQSPSNKVTEKGKDVELRCDPISGHTALYWYRQSLGQGLEFLIYFQGNSAPDKSGLPSDRFSAERTGGSVSTLTIQRTQQEDSAVYLCASSFNAGPYEQYFGPGTRLTVT.

The J gene is TRBJ2-7, the V gene TRBV10-3, with D perhaps being TRBD1 or TRBD2 (6 bases each). Germline V lookup: CDR1 ENHRY, CDR2 SYGVKD. V lost 5 bases, J lost 3 bases, and 11 bases lay in between. This CDR3 region has 13 residues. In nucleotides, the CDR3 is TGTGCCATCAGTCCCGGGGGCAGCTACGAGCAGTACTTC. It specifies CAISPGGSYEQYF.

This clone has a handful of counts. V is TRBV20-1 and J is TRBJ2-5; D ambiguous. Trimming shortened V by 6 bases and J by 6 bases, and 11 bases separated the two germline ends. Germline V gene lookup returns CDR1 DFQATT and CDR2 SNEGSKA (reference sequence). This CDR3 has 11 amino acids. The CDR3 bases are TGCAGTGCCTGGGAAGGCCAGACCCAGTACTTC. Translation: CSAWEGQTQYF.

V usage is TRBV7-9 and J usage is TRBJ2-5; D possibly corresponds to TRBD1 (5 bases). Trimming shortened V by 4 bases and J by 6 bases, and 12 bases separated the two germline ends. The germline CDR1 and CDR2 sequences are SEHNR and FQNEAQ (reference sequence). The CDR3 runs 13 residues. The CDR3 sequence: CASSSGHPQTQYF. The CDR3, as DNA: TGTGCCAGCAGCTCTGGACACCCACAGACCCAGTACTTC.

This clone has a handful of counts. This rearrangement joins TRBV6-5 to TRBJ1-2; D not resolved. From germline, CDR1 is MNHEY and CDR2 SVGAGI. The CDR3 has 13 residues. With 8 bases removed from V and 8 bases from J, the gap between germline ends came to 18 bases. CDR3 DNA sequence: TGTGCCAGCCGACCCCCGGGCGTAGGCGGCTACACCTTC. Its translation: CASRPPGVGGYTF.

The chain is built from TRBV4-2 and TRBJ2-7, with TRBD2 matching over 9 bases. Trimming took 0 bases from V and 0 from J; bases not matched to a gene: 12. Germline assignment: CDR1 LGHNA and CDR2 YNFKEQ. The CDR3 has 19 residues. CDR3 protein: CASSQDRPQRGAISYEQYF. The CDR3 nucleotides are TGTGCCAGCAGCCAAGATAGGCCCCAGCGGGGGGCTATCTCCTACGAGCAGTACTTC.

There are a few counts of this clone. The rearrangement uses TRBV30 and TRBJ1-1; no clear D. CDR3 length: 13 amino acids. V was shortened by 5 bases and J by 3 bases, with 13 bases between the two germline ends. Germline V gene data show CDR1 as GTSNPN and CDR2 as SVGIG (reference sequence). CDR3 sequence: CAWRLGTDTEAFF. The CDR3 nucleotides are TGTGCCTGGCGACTAGGTACGGACACTGAAGCTTTCTTT.